The 26 T cell receptor beta chains listed next were all sequenced from one sample in a study of circulating and synovial CD4+ cells in juvenile arthritis. Measured with immunoSEQ multiplex PCR; TCRdb has only the in-frame clones, and not every one. The sample lists tens of thousands of clones, over 95% occurring once. Input material: CD4+ T cells from blood. All receptors come from a human donor with juvenile idiopathic arthritis.

The chain links TRBV10-3 to TRBJ1-2; no firm D call. CDR1 and CDR2 (germline): ENHRY, SYGVKD. This CDR3 spans 11 amino acids. V was shortened by 4 bases and J by 6 bases, with 6 bases between the two germline ends. The CDR3 DNA follows: TGTGCCATCAGTGGAGGGAATGGCTACACCTTC. Encoded protein: CAISGGNGYTF.

The chain joins TRBV27 to TRBJ1-1, with D unresolved. Germline V gene data show CDR1 as MNHEY and CDR2 as SMNVEV (reference sequence). The CDR3 runs 15 residues. The ends were cut back, 6 bases at V and 0 bases at J, with 14 bases in the middle. CDR3 coding DNA: TGTGCCAGCAGCCTGATTCGTGAGTTGAACACTGAAGCTTTCTTT. This translates into CASSLIRELNTEAFF.

The V gene is TRBV5-1, the J gene TRBJ1-4; D is unclear. Germline CDR1 reads SGHRS; CDR2 reads YFSETQ. Trimming took off 1 base at V and 2 bases at J, with 9 bases between the two ends. This CDR3 is built from 15 residues. The CDR3 nucleotides are TGCGCCAGCAGCTTGTGGCCCACCACTAATGAAAAACTGTTTTTT. Amino acid sequence: CASSLWPTTNEKLFF.

The chain links TRBV7-2 to TRBJ2-2, with 9 bases that match TRBD2. CDR3 size: 18 residues. Germline CDR1 and CDR2: SGHTA and FQGNSA. V lost 1 base and J lost 0; bases outside the gene matches: 6. CDR3 bases: TGTGCCAGCAGCTTAGTTGCTAGCGGGGCTGCGAACACCGGGGAGCTGTTTTTT. Translated, it gives CASSLVASGAANTGELFF.

The rearrangement uses TRBV28 and TRBJ1-5; TRBD1 might be the D (6 bases). Germline assignment: CDR1 MDHEN and CDR2 SYDVKM. The CDR3 contains 13 residues. The V and J ends lost 2 bases and 6 bases respectively, with 8 bases between them. The CDR3 is CASSLQGSQPQHF. DNA for the CDR3: TGTGCCAGCAGTTTACAGGGGTCTCAGCCCCAGCATTTT. Complete variable domain (other parts from reference TRBV28 and TRBJ1-5): DVKVTQSSRYLVKRTGEKVFLECVQDMDHENMFWYRQDPGLGLRLIYFSYDVKMKEKGDIPEGYSVSREKKERFSLILESASTNQTSMYLCASSLQGSQPQHFGDGTRLSIL.

This clone is a singleton in its sample. This chain joins TRBV9 and TRBJ2-3; 7 bases line up with TRBD2. Germline V CDR1 and CDR2: SGDLS, YYNGEE. Trimming took 2 bases from V and 4 from J; bases not matched to a gene: 7. The CDR3 is 15 residues long. The CDR3 sequence: CASSVGKGGADTQYF. The CDR3 DNA is TGTGCCAGCAGCGTGGGTAAGGGAGGGGCAGATACGCAGTATTTT. The full variable domain, with the rest looked up from reference TRBV9 and TRBJ2-3, is DSGVTQTPKHLITATGQRVTLRCSPRSGDLSVYWYQQSLDQGLQFLIQYYNGEERAKGNILERFSAQQFPDLHSELNLSSLELGDSALYFCASSVGKGGADTQYFGPGTRLTVL.

The genes are TRBV9 and TRBJ1-3; no clear D gene. Trimming pared 3 bases from V and 4 bases from J, leaving 5 bases between. The CDR3 sequence is 12 residues long. Germline assignment: CDR1 SGDLS and CDR2 YYNGEE. The DNA for the CDR3 is TGTGCCAGCAGCGGAGAAGGAAACACCATATATTTT. Its translation: CASSGEGNTIYF.

J is TRBJ1-1 and V is TRBV29-1; a possible D gene is TRBD1 (5 bases). Germline-derived CDR1 and CDR2 are SQVTM and ANQGSEA. This CDR3 has 13 residues. Trimming left V 7 bases short and J 3 bases short, with 15 bases between. The CDR3 DNA reads TGCAGCGCTATGACAGCTCTCTACACTGAAGCTTTCTTT. As protein: CSAMTALYTEAFF. The variable domain in full, with the rest retrieved from reference TRBV29-1 and TRBJ1-1, is SAVISQKPSRDICQRGTSLTIQCQVDSQVTMMFWYRQQPGQSLTLIATANQGSEATYESGFVIDKFPISRPNLTFSTLTVSNMSPEDSSIYLCSAMTALYTEAFFGQGTRLTVV.

The J gene is TRBJ2-3, the V gene TRBV5-1, with 7 bases lining up with TRBD2. The CDR3 extends over 13 amino acids. V was pared by 7 bases and J by 0 bases, with 2 bases of the junction left unmatched. The germline V gene encodes CDR1 SGHRS and CDR2 YFSETQ. In DNA form, the CDR3 reads TGCGCCAGCCGAGCGGGGAGCACAGATACGCAGTATTTT. Amino acids: CASRAGSTDTQYF.

The rearrangement uses TRBV6-5 and TRBJ2-1, with a possible D match to TRBD2 (6 bases). This CDR3 contains 13 residues. Germline CDR1 MNHEY, CDR2 SVGAGI. The V end lost 5 bases, the J end lost 11 bases, and 16 bases lay between the germline ends. CDR3 bases: TGTGCCAGCAGTACCGGGACTCCTGGGAAGCAGTTCTTC. Protein sequence: CASSTGTPGKQFF.

The V call is TRBV30, the J call TRBJ2-1; possible D gene TRBD1, 6 bases. There are 15 residues in the CDR3. The V end lost 1 base, the J end lost 3 bases, and 13 bases lay between the germline ends. Germline CDR1 reads GTSNPN; CDR2 reads SVGIG (reference sequence). The CDR3 bases are TGTGCCTGGAGTGGATGGAGACAGGACTACAATGAGCAGTTCTTC. It encodes CAWSGWRQDYNEQFF.

The CDR3 bases are TGTGCCAGCAGTGAAGGGGGGCTGGGGTTTAACACTGAAGCTTTCTTT. It specifies CASSEGGLGFNTEAFF. This chain joins TRBV6-1 and TRBJ1-1; weak D call: TRBD1 (6 bases). V was clipped by 1 base and J by 2 bases, with 14 bases between them. This CDR3 has 16 residues. CDR1 and CDR2 from the germline V gene are MNHNS and SASEGT.

The gene calls are TRBV9 and TRBJ2-2, with a weak D call TRBD1 (6 bases). From germline, CDR1 is SGDLS and CDR2 YYNGEE. The CDR3 is 14 amino acids. V lost 6 bases to trimming and J lost 2 bases, with 11 bases between them. This CDR3 is CASNRDKNTGELFF. The CDR3 nucleotides read TGTGCCAGCAACCGGGACAAAAACACCGGGGAGCTGTTTTTT.

The gene calls are TRBV9 and TRBJ2-7, with a possible D match to TRBD2 (7 bases). The germline gives CDR1 SGDLS, CDR2 YYNGEE. The CDR3 has 12 residues. The V end lost 4 bases, the J end lost 3 bases, and 8 bases lay between the germline ends. The DNA of the CDR3 is TGTGCCAGCAGCAGGGGGGGCTACGAGCAGTACTTC. Amino acid sequence: CASSRGGYEQYF.

This clone was counted a single time. The J gene is TRBJ1-2, the V gene TRBV11-2; D is uncertain. Per germline, CDR1 SGHAT and CDR2 FQNNGV. V lost 2 bases, J lost 5 bases, and 9 bases lay in between. This CDR3 region has 13 residues. CDR3 bases: TGTGCCAGCAGCTTACTCCGAGGGTATGGCTACACCTTC. This sequence encodes CASSLLRGYGYTF.

V is TRBV5-1 and J is TRBJ1-2; tentatively, D is TRBD1 (5 bases). CDR1 and CDR2 (germline): SGHRS, YFSETQ. The CDR3 spans 15 residues. Trimming pared 5 bases from V and 7 bases from J, leaving 21 bases between. The CDR3 sequence: CASSSGQSGVSGYTF. Written as DNA, the CDR3 is TGCGCCAGCAGTTCCGGACAATCGGGGGTATCTGGCTACACCTTC.

This rearrangement joins TRBV6-5 to TRBJ1-1; D perhaps matches TRBD1 (6 bases). Germline V lookup: CDR1 MNHEY, CDR2 SVGAGI. With 6 bases removed from V and 1 base from J, the gap between germline ends came to 9 bases. The CDR3 is 13 residues long. CDR3 DNA: TGTGCCAGCAGAACGGACAGGAACACTGAAGCTTTCTTT. This codes for CASRTDRNTEAFF.

The CDR3 DNA is TGTGCCATCAGGGGGGGTGCTGGGGCACCTACTGGAAACACCATATATTTT. It encodes CAIRGGAGAPTGNTIYF. V usage is TRBV10-3 and J usage is TRBJ1-3; tentative D call: TRBD1 (5 bases). Germline assignment: CDR1 ENHRY and CDR2 SYGVKD. The CDR3 extends over 17 amino acids. V lost 6 bases to trimming and J lost 2 bases, with 20 bases between them.

The CDR3 region has the DNA TGTGCCAGCAGTTACTCCTCCGGGACAGGGAAAGATACGCAGTATTTT. This sequence encodes CASSYSSGTGKDTQYF. This chain uses TRBV6-5 with TRBJ2-3; 9 nucleotides agree with TRBD1. The CDR3 sequence is 16 residues long. Germline values: CDR1 MNHEY, CDR2 SVGAGI. V shed 0 bases, J shed 5 bases, and the junction held 6 bases outside the gene matches.

CDR3 protein: CASRREYEFNEQFF. The DNA of the CDR3 is TGTGCCAGTAGGCGGGAATACGAATTCAATGAGCAGTTCTTC. This chain uses TRBV19 with TRBJ2-1; tentative D call: TRBD2 (6 bases). The CDR3 has 14 amino acids. Trimming left V 6 bases short and J 6 bases short, with 15 bases between. In germline, CDR1 is LNHDA, CDR2 SQIVND (reference sequence).

V usage is TRBV28 and J usage is TRBJ2-3; 7 bases are shared with TRBD1. Looked up from germline, CDR1 is MDHEN and CDR2 is SYDVKM. This CDR3 has 13 residues. The CDR3 DNA is TGTGCTAACCAAAACAGGGGTTCAGATACGCAGTATTTT. Protein: CANQNRGSDTQYF.

This clone was observed a handful of times. The V and J genes are TRBV11-2 and TRBJ2-7; the match to TRBD2 covers 7 bases. The length of the CDR3 is 12 residues. Germline V gene sequence: CDR1 SGHAT, CDR2 FQNNGV. V dropped 6 bases and J dropped 6; count of bases not matched to a gene: 5. The CDR3 is CASSWGGPEQYF. DNA for the CDR3: TGTGCCAGCAGTTGGGGGGGACCCGAGCAGTACTTC.

The J gene is TRBJ2-1, the V gene TRBV9, with TRBD2 matching 12 bases. Germline assignment: CDR1 SGDLS and CDR2 YYNGEE. Unmatched junction bases numbered 17, after V lost 4 bases and J lost 12 bases. CDR3 length: 17 residues. CDR3 sequence: CASSPREWLAGGGGQFF. The CDR3 coding sequence is TGTGCCAGCAGCCCCCGGGAGTGGCTAGCGGGGGGGGGAGGGCAGTTCTTC.

The chain has TRBV6-6 and TRBJ1-2; 7 bases are a match to TRBD1. This CDR3 has 15 residues. The germline CDR1 and CDR2 sequences are MNHNY and SVGAGI (reference sequence). The V and J ends lost 6 bases and 3 bases, in that order; junction bases with no gene match: 10. In DNA form, the CDR3 reads TGTGCCAGCAGCCGCGGGACAGCGGGGGACTATGGCTACACCTTC. Translated, it gives CASSRGTAGDYGYTF.

The rearrangement joins TRBV7-8 to TRBJ2-1; 12 positions agree with TRBD2. Germline CDR1 reads SGHVS; CDR2 reads FQNEAQ. The CDR3 sequence is 16 residues long. Trimming at V came to 5 bases and at J to 8 bases, leaving 10 bases not matched to a gene. The DNA of the CDR3 is TGTGCCAGCAGCGGACTAGCGGGATTACTCGTGGATGAGCAGTTCTTC. It codes for CASSGLAGLLVDEQFF.

The chain joins TRBV5-1 to TRBJ1-4; D remains unclear. The germline V gene has CDR1 SGHRS and CDR2 YFSETQ. This CDR3 region has 15 residues. Trimming stripped 4 bases from V and 4 bases from J, with 14 bases between. CDR3 sequence: CASSLEGAYNEKLFF. For the CDR3, the DNA is TGCGCCAGCAGCCTCGAGGGCGCCTATAATGAAAAACTGTTTTTT.